The T cell receptor beta chain described here comes from a study of cytomegalovirus exposure and HLA in healthy donors (dated by TCRdb to 2015 to 2018). With regard to the full study: An earlier analysis of about 560 of the donors reported 276 Gb of sequence data and 117 million unique TCR beta sequences obtained from about 200 million T cells. An early release that covered 500 to 800 HLA-typed donors contained about 300 gigabases of sequencing data and 80 million or so unique TCR sequences. Among the roughly 400 genotyped donors, about 85% belonged to the genetic ancestry cluster associated with self-reported Caucasian donors. The study was designed to test whether signatures of past pathogen exposure could be identified by cataloging public T cell receptors. The T cell repertoires of around 730 subjects were profiled by immunosequencing and related to cytomegalovirus serostatus. Along with the roughly 670-subject first cohort, a separate validation cohort of over a hundred different subjects was used. To predict cytomegalovirus infection status, the study brought together high-throughput TCR immunosequencing, statistical association of individual TCRs with disease status, and machine learning. A later analysis re-examined previously published TCR beta repertoires from more than 600 donors and added high-resolution HLA genotyping to investigate patterns of TCR occurrence. The later analysis used no new phenotypic data to find candidate immune exposures, relying instead on TCR beta sequences and their occurrence across donors. An earlier analysis of 587 of the donors used high-throughput TCR beta sequencing to judge whether each TCR beta V gene segment behaved as functional or pseudogenic. Alongside the repertoire data, information on donor age, sex, ethnicity and CMV serostatus was compiled. A later genetic analysis took genome-wide SNP genotypes for about 55% of the 666 donors and used that subset as a discovery cohort. All discovery cohort repertoires had been generated on a single sequencing platform. Class I and class II HLA loci were covered by the typing at four-digit resolution. Typing coverage differed by locus: A, B, C, DRB1 and DQB1 were typed in about 629-630 donors, DQA1 in about 560, DPA1 in nearly 610, and DPB1 in just under 490. Roughly 5 DR-DQ haplotypes were treated as single units for association and clustering because of strong linkage in the cohort. Across approximately 400 genotyped donors of the cohort, an average of approximately 240,000 unique TCR beta nucleotide sequences per donor were sequenced, and approximately 17% of those sequences were non-productive.

V and J lose 7 bases and 7 bases, and a span of 14 bases separates them. The CDR3 measures 13 amino acids from cysteine to phenylalanine. Only the CDR3 region is kept as DNA, spanning 39 bases read in frame from base 1. Reading the germline V gene (reference sequence) gives CDR1 LNHDA and CDR2 SQIVND. Libraries were made using the immunoSEQ multiplex PCR assay. For the multiplex PCR, a mixture combining 60 forward primers for TCR Vbeta segments and 13 reverse primers for TCR Jbeta segments was used. The CDR3 region of rearranged TCR beta genes was amplified from genomic DNA by a multiplex PCR assay. On the Illumina HiSeq System, the amplified TCR beta libraries were sequenced as 87-base-pair reads. As for the authors' bioinformatics: In a later analysis, tens of millions of unique TCR beta chains were counted across the 690 or so repertoires, and approximately 9.9 million of these chains were shared by at least two donors. Raw reads were error-corrected and collapsed into unique sequences with a nearest-neighbor algorithm that merged closely related sequences to remove PCR and sequencing errors. Alignment of CDR3 sequences to IMGT reference sequences was used to assign V, D and J gene segments. For a sequence to be retained, at least a six-nucleotide match to both a V gene segment and a J gene segment was required. Rearrangements were called productive when the CDR3 lacked stop codons and stayed in frame with V and J; all others were non-productive. Following IMGT convention, CDR3 was defined as the stretch from the second conserved V-encoded cysteine to the conserved J-encoded phenylalanine. Sequences without an unambiguous match to a single V gene segment were excluded from the earlier analysis of approximately 560 of the donors. In an earlier analysis of approximately 550 of the donors, V segments were called functional above 56.7% productive rearrangements and were called segregating when the between-donor standard deviation exceeded 5%. To diagnose cytomegalovirus status from the catalog of TCR beta chain sequences, a statistical classification framework was built. In a later analysis, V and J genes were assigned by comparing TCR nucleotide sequences against IMGT/GENE-DB human TR gene sequences. Using the TCRdist pipeline, a later analysis assigned CDR3 sequences along with most-parsimonious VDJ recombination scenarios. A later analysis defined each TCR beta chain by its CDR3 amino acid sequence plus V-gene family, and excluded reads lacking a unique V-gene family. As a way to deal with suspected cross-contamination and a sequencing artifact, a later analysis dropped under 600 nucleotide sequences that were highly shared and had low generation probability. For each public chain, a later analysis derived a clonal expansion index from normalized ranks of inferred template counts within each repertoire. Generation probabilities in a later analysis came from a VDJ recombination model fitted to out-of-frame rearrangements, and those results were checked against IGoR. In a later analysis, hypergeometric tests were used to score TCR-TCR, TCR-HLA and TCR-CMV co-occurrence, with a repertoire-size bias correction applied to TCR pairs. In a later analysis, false discovery rates were estimated by permuting HLA or CMV assignments 20 times. A later analysis grouped co-occurring TCRs with DBSCAN, adding TCRdist sequence similarity when clustering within HLA-allele-positive subsets. Repertoires with fewer than 30,000 or more than 120,000 public chains, plus five repertoires with anomalous nucleotide sharing, were excluded from co-occurrence clustering. Imported from immuneACCESS, the table was reduced by TCRdb to in-frame sequences with V and J called. These copies leave out some clones; in studies compared against another copy, an unresolved V gene accounts for under half, and the cause of the remainder is not known. The V and J calls and the clone size are those of that table, but D and trimming were determined from the DNA. This sample is represented by 190,000 or so clones; 75% to 90% of them were singletons. 0.6% to 0.7% of the sample is in the top ten clones.

Broad study findings and their caveats: Immune exposure information for the cohort was limited to CMV serostatus. Most TCR sequences were observed very rarely across donors, whereas some public TCRs were present in many individuals. Over 15 rarely observed V segments, including chromosome 9 orphons, were excluded from the earlier analysis of about 610 of the donors because counts were too low. The authors suggested that the approach could potentially be generalized to other disease states and immunological phenotypes. Compared with the 666-donor mean, donors in an Asian-associated ancestry cluster had fewer N-insertions in productive TCRs, according to a later genetic analysis. A few of the identified cytomegalovirus-associated TCR beta chains were confirmed in vitro to be specific for cytomegalovirus antigens. V-gene and J-gene trimming of TCR beta chains was associated with a missense DCLRE1C variant in a later genetic analysis, and the association was replicated in an independent cohort. A later analysis reported that several top co-occurrence clusters appeared linked to parvovirus B19, influenza, CMV and Epstein-Barr virus. In an earlier analysis of about 600 of the donors, most TCR beta V segments appeared in productive rearrangements about 90% or about 30% of the time, broadly matching IMGT annotations. A later analysis found that HLA-associated TCR beta chains were more clonally expanded and had lower generation probabilities than equally common non-associated chains. Correlated functional status among segregating V segments might reflect linkage disequilibrium, but an unknown experimental factor could not be ruled out. Presence/absence analyses assumed roughly uniform sequencing depth across donors, an assumption that may not hold. The sequencing pipeline was judged likely to have produced a cluster of highly shared sequence variants as a technical artifact. A further reported finding was that TCR beta sequences accurately predicted the HLA-A and HLA-B alleles for most subjects in the first cohort. At a false discovery rate of 0.05, a later analysis linked around 15,000 TCR beta sequences to specific HLA alleles. The classifier was reported to diagnose cytomegalovirus status with high specificity and sensitivity in both the original cohort and the validation cohort. Some IMGT-functional V segments, including TRBV6-2 and TRBV6-3, could not be distinguished by the 87-base-pair reads and were therefore excluded. Strong co-occurrence of HLA alleles, especially DR and DQ, made assigning TCR associations to individual alleles difficult. In the study, about 150 TCR beta chains were listed as associated with cytomegalovirus. In a later analysis, most CMV-associated TCR beta chains were found to appear HLA-restricted, with HLA associations seemingly driven largely by CMV exposure. In this cohort, only TCR beta chains were sequenced, and detectable features were limited by the absence of alpha or paired-chain data. According to a later analysis, TCR association rates differed among HLA loci, with DRB1 alleles showing the most associated TCRs and HLA-C alleles showing the fewest. Because some donors lacked HLA typing at each locus, the association tests relied only on the typed subset.

Comments on this clone: Its target antigen remains unknown. Base qualities are missing; no much larger clone stands one base away.

The cohort was made up of 500 to 850 healthy bone marrow donors. At the time of sampling, every cohort member was nominally healthy, though immune exposures that went unrecorded were likely present. The donor tested CMV seronegative, placing the donor among the 350 or so seronegative members of the cohort. A peripheral blood sample was provided by each donor, and peripheral blood mononuclear cells were used for TCR beta sequencing. The Qiagen DNeasy Blood Extraction Kit was used to extract genomic DNA from the blood cell samples. Specimen: PBMCs. This clonotype was obtained from a boy between 5 and 17 years old in good health and CMV-seronegative. The sequence joins TRBV19 to TRBJ1-5; TRBD1 is perhaps the D gene, given 5 matching bases. The DNA reads TGTGCCAGTAATCAGGGCTTGAGACAGCCCCAGCATTTT. This encodes CASNQGLRQPQHF.